Listed here are 9 T cell receptor beta chains from one sample, sequenced in a study of T cell repertoires in cytomegalovirus infection (dated by TCRdb to about 2019). The instrument given in TCRdb is Illumina HiSeq 1500. TCRdb passed the public sequencing reads through fastp at Q25 and MiXCR, retaining productive beta sequences. Every distinct CDR3 protein forms one entry, paired with its most common genes and DNA. This sample comprises over 100,000 distinct CDR3 sequences, 9.5% to 13% of them detected only once. 25% to 40% of the sample lies in the top ten. These TCRs' antigens remain unknown. Sequencing was done on a sample of PBMCs, sequenced either directly or after in vitro stimulation (not recorded which). Every receptor here comes from a human donor in good health (CMV status not recorded). Some clones in this sample may be carry-over from other donors' samples.

This clonotype was observed at least ten times. V gene TRBV6-2 or TRBV6-3 combines with J gene TRBJ2-3, with D perhaps matching TRBD2 (6 bases). The CDR3 sequence is 15 residues long. The ends were cut back, 3 bases at V and 4 bases at J, with 14 bases in the middle. CDR1 is MNHEY and CDR2 is SVGEGT in the germline V gene. CDR3 sequence (DNA): TGTGCCAGCAGTTATACAAGTTCGGGGGCAGATACGCAGTATTTT. It encodes CASSYTSSGADTQYF.

In this sample, this clonotype turned up many times. The chain carries TRBV6-6 and TRBJ1-5; D is unresolved. The germline CDR1 and CDR2 sequences are MNHNY and SVGAGI (reference sequence). The V gene lost 5 bases and the J gene lost 3 bases, with 14 bases spanning the gap. The length of the CDR3 is 15 residues. CDR3 DNA: TGTGCCAGCAGTCACGGCGCTCCCAACAATCAGCCCCAGCATTTT. Protein product: CASSHGAPNNQPQHF.

Note on this clonotype: This could be a read error, since a much larger clone is one nucleotide away. The chain combines TRBV7-2 with TRBJ1-1; D is ambiguous. There are 14 residues in the CDR3. CDR1 and CDR2 from the germline V gene are SGHTA and FQGNSA. CDR3 DNA: TGTGCCAGCAGCTTAGCACGGGCCAACACTGGAGCTTTCTTT. It translates to CASSLARANTGAFF.

Notes on this clonotype: A read error is possible here, since a much larger clone lies one base away. This rearrangement joins TRBV24-1 to TRBJ2-3, with 9 positions matching TRBD2. Germline CDR1 reads KGHDR; CDR2 reads SFDVKD. The CDR3 length is 16 residues. CDR3 sequence: CATCDSLAGSLDTQYF. In nucleotides, the CDR3 is TGTGCCACCTGTGATTCTCTAGCGGGATCTTTAGATACGCAGTATTTT.

This clonotype was seen ten or more times. CDR3 DNA sequence: TGCGCCAGCAGCCAAGATGGGGGTGTTCGTTACAATGAGCAGTTCTTC. Its translation is CASSQDGGVRYNEQFF. This chain links TRBV4-1 with TRBJ2-1; D possibly uses TRBD1 or TRBD2 (5 bases each). Germline V gene sequence: CDR1 MGHRA, CDR2 YSYEKL. V lost 0 bases and J lost 4, with 13 bases in between. The CDR3 runs to 16 residues.

The chain has TRBV25-1 and TRBJ2-1; D uncertain. This CDR3 spans 13 amino acids. Germline assignment: CDR1 MGHDK and CDR2 SYGVNS. V dropped 1 base and J dropped 7 bases, with 8 bases sitting between them. CDR3 protein: CASSESVRNEQFF. For the CDR3, the DNA is TGTGCCAGCAGTGAATCGGTAAGAAATGAGCAGTTCTTC.

This clonotype was seen a few times. V is TRBV28 and J is TRBJ1-1; D not resolved. The length of the CDR3 is 12 residues. Trimming took off 7 bases at V and 0 bases at J, with 6 bases between the two ends. CDR1 MDHEN and CDR2 SYDVKM come from the germline V gene. The chain's CDR3 is CASNTVNTEAFF. The CDR3 DNA is TGTGCCAGCAATACAGTGAACACTGAAGCTTTCTTT.

This clonotype has at least ten counts. This sequence joins TRBV5-5 and TRBJ2-7, with 8 bases aligning to TRBD1. Trimming cost V 1 base and J 4 bases; bases outside gene matches: 4. Germline assignment: CDR1 SGHKS and CDR2 YYEKEE (reference sequence). This CDR3 is built from 14 residues. DNA of the CDR3: TGTGCCAGCAGCTTGTATGGGACAGGATACGAGCAGTACTTC. This gives the protein CASSLYGTGYEQYF.

This clonotype was found a few times. This chain links TRBV29-1 with TRBJ2-7, with 9 bases that match TRBD2. The CDR3 runs 14 residues. Germline V CDR1 and CDR2: SQVTM, ANQGSEA. V dropped 4 bases and J dropped 7; count of bases not matched to a gene: 11. This CDR3 reads CSVGAAGGPGEQYF. CDR3 bases: TGCAGCGTTGGAGCTGCGGGAGGGCCTGGGGAGCAGTACTTC.